What follows are 20 T cell receptor beta chains derived from one specimen sequenced in a study of human T cells and chemical hapten exposure. MiXCR, applied by TCRdb to the RACE reads, yields one record per CDR3 protein. The sample yields some 340,000 distinct CDR3 sequences, about 7% seen once. Noted time point: patch test 1, 2 weeks after DPC sensitization. Stated treatment: therapeutic diphenylcyclopropenone sensitization with weekly scalp DPC. Sequenced here: whole blood, sampled in connection with sensitization to the hapten diphenylcyclopropenone (DPC). The receptors here all came from a young woman with alopecia areata. Some clones in this sample may be carry-over from other donors' samples.

CDR3: CASSLTRLPNTEAFF. The CDR3 DNA sequence: TGTGCCAGCAGCTTAACTCGCCTTCCCAACACTGAAGCTTTCTTT. V gene TRBV7-9 combines with J gene TRBJ1-1, with D unresolved. Per germline, CDR1 SEHNR and CDR2 FQNEAQ (reference sequence). V gave up 2 bases and J gave up 2 bases, with 12 bases separating them. The CDR3 totals 15 residues.

The CDR3 reads CASNPDSNSGNTIYF. In DNA, the CDR3 is TGTGCCAGCAACCCAGACAGTAACTCTGGAAACACCATATATTTT. The rearrangement links TRBV6-6 to TRBJ1-3, with D perhaps TRBD1 (5 bases). Germline V gene data show CDR1 as MNHNY and CDR2 as SVGAGI (reference sequence). The CDR3 spans 15 residues. Trimming shortened V by 7 bases and J by 0 bases, and 13 bases separated the two germline ends.

The chain carries TRBV7-3 and TRBJ2-7; D gene uncertain. Germline V gives CDR1 SGHTA, CDR2 FQGTGA. The CDR3 spans 14 residues. The germline V and J ends were trimmed by 2 bases and 4 bases, with 12 bases remaining between them. The DNA of the CDR3 is TGTGCCAGCAGCTTATTCCACGGTTCTTACGAGCAGTACTTC. Translating gives CASSLFHGSYEQYF.

This clonotype has a count of ten or more. V is TRBV28 and J is TRBJ1-1; D gene ambiguous. The CDR3 has 14 amino acids. The germline V and J ends were trimmed by 1 base and 2 bases, with 8 bases remaining between them. Per germline, CDR1 MDHEN and CDR2 SYDVKM. This CDR3 is CASSLFSGNTEAFF. CDR3 DNA sequence: TGTGCCAGCAGTTTATTCTCGGGAAACACTGAAGCTTTCTTT.

The chain combines TRBV6-2 or TRBV6-3 with TRBJ2-1; 9 positions agree with TRBD2. The germline CDR1 and CDR2 sequences are MNHEY and SVGEGT. The CDR3 length is 17 residues. The ends lost 6 bases at V and 9 bases at J; junction bases unmatched: 18. The CDR3 coding sequence is TGTGCCAGCAGCACGAAATTTAGCGGGGGCGGCCTTGGTGAGCAGTTCTTC. It codes for CASSTKFSGGGLGEQFF.

Written as DNA, the CDR3 is TGTGCCAGCTACCCCACGGGGGCGATCTATGGCTACACCTTC. Amino acids: CASYPTGAIYGYTF. This chain uses TRBV6-5 with TRBJ1-2; D may be TRBD1 (6 bases). Per germline, CDR1 MNHEY and CDR2 SVGAGI. This CDR3 has 14 residues. Trimming shortened V by 8 bases and J by 4 bases, and 17 bases separated the two germline ends.

This clonotype turned up a few times. The chain links TRBV9 to TRBJ1-5; maybe TRBD1 (5 bases). The CDR3 contains 12 residues. CDR1 is SGDLS, CDR2 YYNGEE, per germline. The V gene lost 7 bases and the J gene lost 7 bases, with 12 bases spanning the gap. CDR3 DNA sequence: TGTGCCAGCTGTATGGGGGAACAGCCCCAGCATTTT. This sequence encodes CASCMGEQPQHF.

The sample holds a few counts of this clonotype. The genes are TRBV6-5 and TRBJ2-3; TRBD2 matches 11 bases. After removal of 5 bases from V and 4 bases from J, the junction contained 8 bases not matched to a gene. This CDR3 is 16 amino acids long. Looked up from germline, CDR1 is MNHEY and CDR2 is SVGAGI. The CDR3 DNA sequence: TGTGCCAGCAGTCGGGGACTAGCGGTACAAGCAGATACGCAGTATTTT. The encoded protein is CASSRGLAVQADTQYF.

The chain links TRBV7-3 to TRBJ1-1, with D unresolved. The CDR3 covers 12 residues. Trimming removed 4 bases from V and 1 base from J, with 4 bases in between. Germline V gene data show CDR1 as SGHTA and CDR2 as FQGTGA. The CDR3 sequence: CASSYQNTEAFF. The CDR3 DNA follows: TGTGCCAGCAGCTACCAGAACACTGAAGCTTTCTTT.

Here the CDR3 DNA reads TGCGCCAGCAGCTTGGCCGGCGCCAATGATGAAAAACTGTTTTTT. This translates into CASSLAGANDEKLFF. The chain employs TRBV5-1 and TRBJ1-4; D remains unclear. This CDR3 is built from 15 residues. Trimming took 0 bases from V and 6 from J, leaving 12 bases between them. CDR1 is SGHRS and CDR2 is YFSETQ in the germline V gene.

This clonotype showed up just a few times. The chain joins TRBV7-2 to TRBJ1-4; 8 bases align to TRBD1. The CDR3 length is 16 residues. J was trimmed by 2 bases and V by 6 bases; bases with no gene match: 8. From germline, CDR1 is SGHTA and CDR2 FQGNSA. The CDR3 nucleotides read TGTGCCAGCAGGACCCAGGGGGCGCGCACTAATGAAAAACTGTTTTTT. Translated: CASRTQGARTNEKLFF.

This clonotype has at least ten counts. The rearrangement links TRBV27 to TRBJ2-1; TRBD2 matches 9 bases. The length of the CDR3 is 14 residues. V shed 10 bases and J 5 bases; nucleotides not matched to a gene: 9. Germline CDR1 reads MNHEY; CDR2 reads SMNVEV (reference sequence). CDR3 amino acids: CATGAGGDHNEQFF. The CDR3 DNA sequence: TGTGCCACCGGAGCGGGGGGAGACCACAATGAGCAGTTCTTC.

This clonotype has only a few counts. The chain carries TRBV12-3 or TRBV12-4 and TRBJ1-4; 11 bases are a match to TRBD1. V gave up 5 bases and J gave up 8 bases; unmatched junction bases: 4. The CDR3 consists of 14 residues. In nucleotides, the CDR3 is TGTGCCAGCAGTACCGGGACAGGGGGAGAAAAACTGTTTTTT. It translates to CASSTGTGGEKLFF.

This clonotype was detected a few times. The chain uses TRBV21-1 and TRBJ2-3; no check of the table's D call, TRBD2, against the DNA was made. TRBV21-1 is given as a pseudogene. CDR3 length: 17 amino acids. CDR3 in DNA: TGTGCCAGCAGCGCCATCCGGACTAGCGGGGGCACAGATACGCAGTATTTT. This gives the protein CASSAIRTSGGTDTQYF.

This clonotype occurred a few times. J is TRBJ1-3 and V is TRBV13; D not certain. The CDR3 loop spans 17 amino acids. V was clipped by 5 bases and J by 2 bases, with 19 bases between them. In germline, CDR1 is PRHDT, CDR2 FYEKMQ (reference sequence). This chain's CDR3 is CASSLEHTASAGNTIYF. The DNA of the CDR3 is TGTGCCAGCAGCCTGGAACACACCGCGAGCGCTGGAAACACCATATATTTT.

This clonotype was found many times. V usage is TRBV7-2 and J usage is TRBJ2-2; D not resolved. Trimming shortened V by 2 bases and J by 5 bases, and 15 bases separated the two germline ends. Germline assignment: CDR1 SGHTA and CDR2 FQGNSA. CDR3 length equals 16 residues. DNA of the CDR3: TGTGCCAGCAGCTTAAGTGTTAGATTGGGGACCGGGGAGCTGTTTTTT. As protein: CASSLSVRLGTGELFF.

In this sample, this clonotype turned up a few times. The chain carries TRBV28 and TRBJ2-2, with TRBD2 identical over 9 bases. The V segment lost 3 bases and the J segment 3 bases; nucleotides outside the gene matches: 2. CDR3 size: 15 residues. Germline CDR1 reads MDHEN; CDR2 reads SYDVKM. The DNA for the CDR3 is TGTGCCAGCAGTTTTGTAGCGGGGGACACCGGGGAGCTGTTTTTT. This encodes CASSFVAGDTGELFF.

V gene TRBV27 combines with J gene TRBJ1-6, with 9 bases that match TRBD1. The CDR3 spans 14 residues. V trimming: 6 bases; J trimming: 8 bases; junction bases outside the gene matches: 5. In germline, CDR1 is MNHEY, CDR2 SMNVEV (reference sequence). DNA of the CDR3: TGTGCCAGCAGGTACAGGGGGCGGGATTCACCCCTCCACTTT. Protein: CASRYRGRDSPLHF.

This clonotype was seen many times. V gene TRBV12-3 or TRBV12-4 combines with J gene TRBJ1-1; D gene uncertain. There are 12 residues in the CDR3. V shed 1 base and J shed 3 bases, with 3 bases lying between them. The CDR3 is CASSLEDTEAFF. The CDR3 nucleotides read TGTGCCAGCAGTTTAGAGGACACTGAAGCTTTCTTT.

This clonotype was counted many times. This chain uses TRBV6-5 with TRBJ1-2, with D perhaps matching TRBD1 (5 bases). CDR3 size: 14 residues. Germline V gene data show CDR1 as MNHEY and CDR2 as SVGAGI. Trimming removed 7 bases at V and 4 bases at J, with 16 bases between. CDR3 residues: CASTKRGSLYGYTF. The DNA for the CDR3 is TGTGCCAGCACTAAACGGGGCAGCCTCTATGGCTACACCTTC.